These T cell receptor beta chains were read from a single sample in a study of T cell responses to AZD1222 COVID-19 vaccine. The assay was immunoSEQ multiplex PCR, and TCRdb's table has in-frame clones only and misses some. The sample lists roughly 120,000 clones, about 90% seen once, with about 4.8% in the top ten. The starting material was peripheral blood, obtained on day 0 of AZD1222 vaccination. These receptors all come from an adult in good health. CDR3s include the opening cysteine and the closing phenylalanine or tryptophan. D genes are given only for firm matches. Some rows mark clone size as missing; the rest say once, few, many or name a class of expanded clone.

j_gene | d_gene | abundance | v_gene | CDR3aa | CDR3nt
TRBJ2-5 | TRBD1 | NA | TRBV3-1/TRBV3-2 | CASSEGWPGTEVWETQYF | TGTGCCAGCAGCGAAGGGTGGCCCGGGACAGAGGTATGGGAGACCCAGTACTTC
TRBJ2-5 | TRBD2 | NA | TRBV4-1 | CASSQQSSGLQETQYF | TGCGCCAGCAGCCAGCAATCTAGCGGGCTACAAGAGACCCAGTACTTC
TRBJ2-1 | TRBD1 | NA | TRBV27 | CASSLQGAQYNEQFF | TGTGCCAGCAGTTTACAGGGGGCCCAATACAATGAGCAGTTCTTC
TRBJ1-5 | NA | NA | TRBV19 | CASSISGPQHF | TGTGCCAGTAGTATTAGTGGACCCCAGCATTTT
TRBJ2-1 | NA | NA | TRBV14 | CASSQPPINSRYNEQFF | TGTGCCAGCAGCCAACCGCCCATCAACAGCCGCTACAATGAGCAGTTCTTC
TRBJ2-5 | TRBD2 | NA | TRBV6-4 | CASSASVGGGLETQYF | TGTGCCAGCAGTGCATCGGTCGGGGGGGGTTTGGAGACCCAGTACTTC
TRBJ1-2 | NA | NA | TRBV6-1 | CASSEGGASGYTF | TGTGCCAGCAGTGAAGGAGGGGCCTCTGGCTACACCTTC
TRBJ1-5 | NA | NA | TRBV19 | CASSMGNGDQPQHF | TGTGCCAGTAGTATGGGGAACGGGGATCAGCCCCAGCATTTT
TRBJ1-1 | NA | NA | TRBV7-9 | CASSLQGGVVAFF | TGTGCCAGCAGCTTACAAGGGGGGGTTGTTGCTTTCTTT
TRBJ2-5 | NA | NA | TRBV19 | CASSRGAGQETQYF | TGTGCCAGTAGTAGAGGGGCGGGCCAAGAGACCCAGTACTTC
TRBJ2-2 | TRBD2 | few | TRBV20-1 | CSASELAGDTGELFF | TGCAGTGCTAGTGAGCTAGCGGGAGACACCGGGGAGCTGTTTTTT
TRBJ1-1 | NA | NA | TRBV3-1/TRBV3-2 | CASSRGRTEAFF | TGTGCCAGCAGTAGGGGGAGGACTGAAGCTTTCTTT
TRBJ1-2 | NA | once | TRBV7-7 | CASSLAGVATVLSNYGYTF | TGTGCCAGCAGCTTAGCTGGAGTCGCGACAGTATTATCTAACTATGGCTACACCTTC
TRBJ1-2 | NA | NA | TRBV21-1 | CASSNYGQGRVYGYTF | TGTGCCAGCAGCAACTATGGACAGGGGAGAGTCTATGGCTACACCTTC
TRBJ2-3 | TRBD2 | NA | TRBV7-9 | CASSLSRGRLSRPDTQYF | TGTGCCAGCAGCTTAAGCCGCGGGAGGTTATCTCGGCCAGATACGCAGTATTTT
TRBJ1-6 | NA | once | TRBV2 | CASSDQRLYSPLHF | TGTGCCAGCAGTGATCAAAGGCTCTATTCACCCCTCCACTTT
TRBJ1-2 | NA | NA | TRBV30 | CAWGRGYYTF | TGTGCCTGGGGGAGAGGGTACTACACCTTC
TRBJ2-7 | TRBD2 | NA | TRBV4-2 | CASSHRLAGGNEQYF | TGTGCCAGCAGCCATAGACTAGCGGGGGGGAACGAGCAGTACTTC
TRBJ2-1 | NA | few | TRBV7-9 | CASRGTTYNEQFF | TGTGCCAGCAGGGGGACAACCTACAATGAGCAGTTCTTC
TRBJ2-5 | NA | NA | TRBV27 | CASSLYPGHLQETQYF | TGTGCCAGCAGTTTATACCCGGGACACCTACAAGAGACCCAGTACTTC
TRBJ2-1 | NA | NA | TRBV2 | CASTYSNEQFF | TGTGCCAGCACGTATAGCAATGAGCAGTTCTTC
TRBJ1-5 | NA | NA | TRBV14 | CASSQGGIGFQPQHF | TGTGCCAGCAGCCAAGGGGGGATAGGGTTTCAGCCCCAGCATTTT
TRBJ2-2 | NA | NA | TRBV6-4 | CASSDSTTSTGELFF | TGTGCCAGCAGTGACTCAACTACTTCGACCGGGGAGCTGTTTTTT
TRBJ1-5 | TRBD1 | NA | TRBV12-5 | CASGAPGQGRNQPQHF | TGTGCTAGTGGCGCTCCGGGACAGGGGAGAAATCAGCCCCAGCATTTT
TRBJ1-3 | NA | NA | TRBV6-5 | CASTRSGGTGNTIYF | TGTGCCAGCACACGAAGCGGGGGCACTGGGAACACCATATATTTT
TRBJ1-2 | NA | NA | TRBV3-1/TRBV3-2 | CASSQLLGTGGYTF | TGTGCCAGCAGCCAACTCCTCGGGACGGGTGGCTACACCTTC
TRBJ2-7 | TRBD1 | NA | TRBV5-1 | CASSFTGDYEQYF | TGCGCCAGCAGCTTTACAGGGGATTACGAGCAGTACTTC
TRBJ1-2 | NA | NA | TRBV7-9 | CAQEGTSGGGYTF | TGTGCCCAAGAGGGGACCTCGGGGGGAGGCTACACCTTC
TRBJ2-3 | TRBD2 | once | TRBV5-1 | CASSRTSGGTDTQYF | TGCGCCAGCAGCCGGACTAGCGGGGGCACAGATACGCAGTATTTT
TRBJ1-6 | NA | NA | TRBV10-3 | CAISEQGTSPLHF | TGTGCCATCAGTGAGCAGGGCACCTCACCCCTCCACTTT
TRBJ2-1 | TRBD2 | NA | TRBV13 | CASSSPPLAGGLKGSEQFF | TGTGCCAGCAGTTCCCCCCCCCTAGCGGGAGGACTGAAGGGGAGTGAGCAGTTCTTC
TRBJ2-7 | TRBD1 | NA | TRBV3-1/TRBV3-2 | CASSGPGTGLDEQYF | TGTGCCAGCAGCGGGCCCGGGACAGGGTTGGACGAGCAGTACTTC
TRBJ1-2 | NA | NA | TRBV29-1 | CSGGLGGGNYGYTF | TGCAGCGGGGGTCTGGGAGGAGGAAACTATGGCTACACCTTC
TRBJ1-4 | TRBD1 | once | TRBV2 | CASSARQGANEKLFF | TGTGCCAGCAGTGCCAGACAGGGGGCGAATGAAAAACTGTTTTTT
TRBJ1-4 | TRBD1 | NA | TRBV5-4 | CASSTRTGVEEKLFF | TGTGCCAGCAGCACCCGGACAGGGGTTGAGGAAAAACTGTTTTTT
TRBJ1-1 | NA | few | TRBV5-6 | CASSWGLTEAFF | TGTGCCAGCAGTTGGGGGCTCACTGAAGCTTTCTTT
TRBJ2-3 | NA | NA | TRBV15 | CATSRDLSGERDTQYF | TGTGCCACCAGCAGAGATCTAAGCGGAGAAAGGGATACGCAGTATTTT
TRBJ2-5 | NA | NA | TRBV25-1 | CASSASGPLGETQYF | TGTGCCAGCAGTGCCTCGGGACCCCTCGGGGAGACCCAGTACTTC
TRBJ1-2 | NA | NA | TRBV3-1/TRBV3-2 | CASSQVGDYYGYTF | TGTGCCAGCAGCCAAGTCGGTGACTACTATGGCTACACCTTC
TRBJ1-4 | NA | NA | TRBV6-6 | CASSLDEKLFF | TGTGCCAGCAGTTTAGATGAAAAACTGTTTTTT
TRBJ1-5 | NA | NA | TRBV12-3/TRBV12-4 | CASSNGAQPQHF | TGTGCCAGCAGTAACGGTGCGCAGCCCCAGCATTTT
TRBJ2-1 | NA | once | TRBV3-1/TRBV3-2 | CASSQMRGPYNEQFF | TGTGCCAGCAGCCAGATGCGGGGGCCCTACAATGAGCAGTTCTTC